The T cell receptor (beta chain) under discussion was sequenced for a study of vaccination effects on CD4 cells after COVID-19. Study findings and constraints: Few convalescent patients were studied, and early post-infection samples were lacking.

The CDR3 contains 15 residues. Trimming removed 4 bases from V and 0 bases from J, with 8 bases in between. Germline-derived CDR1 and CDR2 are SGHNT and YYREEE (reference sequence). This clone has only a few counts. Its antigen remains unidentified. Sequencing used immunoSEQ multiplex PCR; TCRdb keeps in-frame clones, though not all of them. The sample consists of about 22,000 clones, approximately 81% of them appearing once. Antigen-specific CD4+ T cells were expanded (with viral peptide pools) by the ViraFEST assay ahead of sequencing. Subsequent to 10 days of culture, CD4+ T cells were isolated. According to the study, vaccine recipients showed no prior SARS-CoV-2 infection and negative nucleocapsid antibodies.

Here the sequenced sample was CD4+ T cells from PBMCs cultured with HCoV-NL63 spike peptides, taken before COVID-19 vaccination. This chain links TRBV5-4 with TRBJ2-6; D remains ambiguous. The sequence came from a human donor who received a COVID-19 vaccine. The CDR3 reads CASSSSNSGANVLTF. CDR3 sequence (DNA): TGTGCCAGCAGCAGCAGTAACTCTGGGGCCAACGTCCTGACTTTC.